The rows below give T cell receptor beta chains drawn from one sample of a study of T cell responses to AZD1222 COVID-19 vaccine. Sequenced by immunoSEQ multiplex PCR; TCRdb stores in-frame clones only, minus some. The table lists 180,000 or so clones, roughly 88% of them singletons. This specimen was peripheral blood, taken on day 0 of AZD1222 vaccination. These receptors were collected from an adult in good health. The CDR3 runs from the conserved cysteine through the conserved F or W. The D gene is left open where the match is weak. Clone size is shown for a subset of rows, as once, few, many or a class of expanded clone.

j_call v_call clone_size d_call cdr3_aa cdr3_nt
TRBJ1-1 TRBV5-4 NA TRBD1 CASSHSQGLTEAFF TGTGCCAGCAGCCACTCACAGGGGTTGACTGAAGCTTTCTTT
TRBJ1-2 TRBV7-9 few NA CASSSVGGRGERYGYTF TGTGCCAGCAGTTCCGTCGGGGGCAGGGGTGAACGCTATGGCTACACCTTC
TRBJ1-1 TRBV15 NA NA CATSRGPGGENTEAFF TGTGCCACCAGCAGAGGTCCTGGTGGGGAGAACACTGAAGCTTTCTTT
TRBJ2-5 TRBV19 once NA CASSMGLPGPNRRETQYF TGTGCCAGTAGTATGGGACTTCCGGGACCAAATCGCCGGGAGACCCAGTACTTC
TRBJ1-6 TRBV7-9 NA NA CASTGPVSPLHF TGTGCCAGCACGGGCCCCGTATCTCCCCTCCACTTT
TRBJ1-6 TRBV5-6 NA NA CASRRRQSPLHF TGTGCCAGCAGAAGGCGTCAATCACCCCTCCACTTT
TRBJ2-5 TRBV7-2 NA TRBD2 CASSSGLAGAETQYF TGTGCCAGCAGCTCGGGACTAGCGGGGGCTGAGACCCAGTACTTC
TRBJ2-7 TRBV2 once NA CASRGRDGQYF TGTGCCAGCAGAGGCAGGGATGGGCAGTACTTC
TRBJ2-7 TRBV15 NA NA CATSQPRVGSRYEQYF TGTGCCACCAGCCAACCGCGGGTGGGCTCAAGGTACGAGCAGTACTTC
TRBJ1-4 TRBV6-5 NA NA CASKRGPTNEKLFF TGTGCCAGTAAAAGGGGACCGACGAATGAAAAACTGTTTTTT
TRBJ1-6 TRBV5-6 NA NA CASSLSQAYYTYNSPLHF TGTGCCAGCAGCTTGTCGCAGGCCTATTACACCTATAATTCACCCCTCCACTTT
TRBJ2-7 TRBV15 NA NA CATSRDLPGRTPSYEQYF TGTGCCACCAGCAGGGACCTACCGGGACGGACACCCTCCTACGAGCAGTACTTC
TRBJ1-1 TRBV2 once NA CASIRGNTEAFF TGTGCCAGCATCCGGGGGAACACTGAAGCTTTCTTT
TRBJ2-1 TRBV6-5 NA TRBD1 CASRYLDRANNEQFF TGTGCCAGCAGGTACTTAGACAGGGCGAACAATGAGCAGTTCTTC
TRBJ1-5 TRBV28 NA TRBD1 CAHRGGQGSHQPQHF TGTGCCCACCGGGGCGGACAGGGGAGCCATCAGCCCCAGCATTTT
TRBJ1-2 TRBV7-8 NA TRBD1 CASSRDRGPTNYGYTF TGTGCCAGCAGCCGCGACAGGGGCCCAACTAACTATGGCTACACCTTC
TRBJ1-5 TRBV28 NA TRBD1 CASSKDRGRQANQPQHF TGTGCCAGCAGTAAAGACAGGGGGCGGCAGGCCAATCAGCCCCAGCATTTT
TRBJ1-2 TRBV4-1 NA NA CASSQGGVLNYGYTF TGCGCCAGCAGCCAAGGGGGGGTTCTAAACTATGGCTACACCTTC
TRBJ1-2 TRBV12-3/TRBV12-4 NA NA CASSKPGIAGYTF TGTGCCAGCAGCAAACCAGGTATAGCTGGCTACACCTTC
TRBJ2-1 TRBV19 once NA CASSSDRSSYNEQFF TGTGCCAGTAGCTCAGACAGGAGCTCCTACAATGAGCAGTTCTTC
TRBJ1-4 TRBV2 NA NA CASAAGGTANEKLFF TGTGCCAGCGCCGCGGGGGGGACGGCTAATGAAAAACTGTTTTTT
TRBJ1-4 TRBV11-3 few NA CASSFTGILTRVDEKLFF TGTGCCAGCAGCTTTACGGGGATCCTGACCCGAGTAGACGAAAAACTGTTTTTT